This record covers a single T cell receptor beta chain. Its antigen is as yet unknown. This sample is drawn from a study of T cell responses to AZD1222 COVID-19 vaccine. Study at large: Timing groups of about 4 and about 12 weeks for second doses were pooled. Study-wide results and caveats: Per reports, nearly half of all spike-specific TCRs target regions that are unmutated in variants. Spike as a whole was targeted by vaccine-associated CD4 TCRs, dominant at 160-218 and 743-854. Females outnumbered males among donors, who were mostly white British; clonal diversity was possibly underestimated.

This CDR3 region has 16 residues. The V end lost 0 bases, the J end lost 1 base, and 12 bases lay between the germline ends. Germline V gene data show CDR1 as LGHNA and CDR2 as YNFKEQ. Assay: immunoSEQ multiplex PCR; the TCRdb copy retains only in-frame clones and omits some. The table includes around 130,000 clones, under 95% detected once. The sequencing here drew on peripheral blood, taken on day 0 of AZD1222 vaccination. This chain connects TRBV4-2 to TRBJ1-2, with D hard to call. This clonotype originated in an adult in good health. The CDR3 sequence: CASSQERAAGNYGYTF. The DNA of the CDR3 is TGTGCCAGCAGCCAAGAAAGGGCGGCAGGTAACTATGGCTACACCTTC.